This T cell receptor (beta chain) was identified during a study of OX40 agonist ivuxolimab in advanced cancers. Study as a whole: Three partial responders included one hepatocellular carcinoma patient and two cutaneous melanoma patients.

V was pared by 4 bases and J by 11 bases, with 14 bases between. The CDR3 spans 12 residues. CDR1 is ENHRY, CDR2 SYGVKD, per germline. Sequencing was performed with immunoSEQ multiplex PCR; in TCRdb, only in-frame clones are kept and a portion is missing. The sample contains about 13,000 clones, around 69% of which appear only once. On this clone: Its antigen is not identified.

Study observations and caveats: Normalized T-cell clonal expansion was also low in some nonresponders.

Sequences were derived from CD4+ or CD8+ T cells sorted from blood, sampled in a trial of the OX40 agonist ivuxolimab. The V gene is TRBV10-3, the J gene TRBJ1-1, with a tentative D call TRBD1 (6 bases). The sequence was obtained from an adult with an advanced solid tumor such as melanoma, head and neck, liver or kidney cancer. The CDR3 DNA reads TGTGCCATCAGTGCGGAAAGGGGGTATGCTTTCTTT. Translated, it gives CAISAERGYAFF.